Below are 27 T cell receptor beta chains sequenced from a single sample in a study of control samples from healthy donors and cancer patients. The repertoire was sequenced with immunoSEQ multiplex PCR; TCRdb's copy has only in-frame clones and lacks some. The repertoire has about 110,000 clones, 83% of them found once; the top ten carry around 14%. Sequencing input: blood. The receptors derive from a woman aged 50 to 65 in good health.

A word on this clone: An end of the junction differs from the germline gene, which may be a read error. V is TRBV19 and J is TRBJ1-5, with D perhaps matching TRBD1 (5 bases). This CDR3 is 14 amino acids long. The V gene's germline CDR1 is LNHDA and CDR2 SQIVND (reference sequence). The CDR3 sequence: CASSPGVSNQPQHF. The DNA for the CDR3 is TGTGCAAGTAGTCCGGGGGTAAGCAATCAGCCCCAGCATTTT.

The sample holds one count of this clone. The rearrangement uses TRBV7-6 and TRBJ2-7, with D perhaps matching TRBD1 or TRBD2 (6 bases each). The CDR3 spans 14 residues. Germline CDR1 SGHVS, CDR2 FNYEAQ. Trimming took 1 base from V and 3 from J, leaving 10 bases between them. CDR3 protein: CASSLGGAFYEQYF. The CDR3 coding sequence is TGTGCCAGCAGCTTAGGGGGGGCTTTCTACGAGCAGTACTTC.

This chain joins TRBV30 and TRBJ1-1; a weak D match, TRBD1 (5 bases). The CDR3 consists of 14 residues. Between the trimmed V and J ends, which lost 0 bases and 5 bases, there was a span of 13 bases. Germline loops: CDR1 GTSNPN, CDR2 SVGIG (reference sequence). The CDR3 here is CAWSVARGETEAFF. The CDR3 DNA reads TGTGCCTGGAGTGTTGCGAGGGGCGAGACTGAAGCTTTCTTT. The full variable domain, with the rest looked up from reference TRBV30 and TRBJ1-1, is SQTIHQWPATLVQPVGSPLSLECTVEGTSNPNLYWYRQAAGRGLQLLFYSVGIGQISSEVPQNLSASRPQDRQFILSSKKLLLSDSGFYLCAWSVARGETEAFFGQGTRLTVV.

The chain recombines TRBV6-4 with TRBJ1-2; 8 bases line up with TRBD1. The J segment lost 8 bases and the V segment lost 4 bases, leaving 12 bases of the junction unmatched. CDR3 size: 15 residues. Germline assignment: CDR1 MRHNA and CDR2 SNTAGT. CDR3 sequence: CASSVLAGGDNGYTF. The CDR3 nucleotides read TGTGCCAGCAGTGTCTTAGCAGGGGGCGATAACGGCTACACCTTC.

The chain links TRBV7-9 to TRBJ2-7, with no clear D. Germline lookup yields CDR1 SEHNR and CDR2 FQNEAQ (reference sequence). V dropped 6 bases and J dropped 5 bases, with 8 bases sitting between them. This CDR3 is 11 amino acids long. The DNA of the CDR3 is TGTGCCAGCAGTCAGTCCGACGAGCAGTACTTC. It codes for CASSQSDEQYF.

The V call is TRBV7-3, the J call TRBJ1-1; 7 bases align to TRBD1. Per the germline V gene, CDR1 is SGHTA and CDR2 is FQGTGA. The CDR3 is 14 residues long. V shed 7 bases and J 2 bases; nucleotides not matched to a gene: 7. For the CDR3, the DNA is TGTGCCAGCAAAATAGGGACAGTTAACACTGAAGCTTTCTTT. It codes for CASKIGTVNTEAFF. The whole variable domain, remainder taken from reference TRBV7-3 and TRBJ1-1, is GAGVSQTPSNKVTEKGKYVELRCDPISGHTALYWYRQSLGQGPEFLIYFQGTGAADDSGLPNDRFFAVRPEGSVSTLKIQRTERGDSAVYLCASKIGTVNTEAFFGQGTRLTVV.

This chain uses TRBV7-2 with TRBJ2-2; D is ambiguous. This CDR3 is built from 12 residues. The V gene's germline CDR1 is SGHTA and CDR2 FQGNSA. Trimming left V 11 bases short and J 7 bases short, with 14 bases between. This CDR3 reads CAPTKLGGELFF. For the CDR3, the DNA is TGTGCCCCTACCAAACTTGGCGGGGAGCTGTTTTTT.

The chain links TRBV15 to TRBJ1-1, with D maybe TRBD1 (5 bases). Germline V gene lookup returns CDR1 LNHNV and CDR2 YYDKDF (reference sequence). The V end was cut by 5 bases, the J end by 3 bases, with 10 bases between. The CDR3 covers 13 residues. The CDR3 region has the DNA TGTGCCACCAGCCCTGAGGGGCACACTGAAGCTTTCTTT. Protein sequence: CATSPEGHTEAFF.

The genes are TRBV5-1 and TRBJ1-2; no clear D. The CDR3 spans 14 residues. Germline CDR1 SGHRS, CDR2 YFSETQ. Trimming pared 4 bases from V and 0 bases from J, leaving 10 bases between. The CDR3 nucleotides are TGCGCCAGCAGCCCTTTACCGGCTAACTATGGCTACACCTTC. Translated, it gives CASSPLPANYGYTF.

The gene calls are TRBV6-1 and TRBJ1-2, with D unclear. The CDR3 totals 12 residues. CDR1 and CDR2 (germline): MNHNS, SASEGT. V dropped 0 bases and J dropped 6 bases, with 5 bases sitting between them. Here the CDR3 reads CASSEAGNGYTF. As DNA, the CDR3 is TGTGCCAGCAGTGAAGCGGGGAATGGCTACACCTTC.

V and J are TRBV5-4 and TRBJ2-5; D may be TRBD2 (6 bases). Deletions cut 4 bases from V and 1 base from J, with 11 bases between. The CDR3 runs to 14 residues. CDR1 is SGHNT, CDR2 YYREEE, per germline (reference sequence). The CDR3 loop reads CASSAGTLQETQYF. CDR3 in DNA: TGTGCCAGCAGCGCCGGGACTCTCCAAGAGACCCAGTACTTC. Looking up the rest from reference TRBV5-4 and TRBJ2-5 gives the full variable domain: ETGVTQSPTHLIKTRGQQVTLRCSSQSGHNTVSWYQQALGQGPQFIFQYYREEENGRGNFPPRFSGLQFPNYSSELNVNALELDDSALYLCASSAGTLQETQYFGPGTRLLVL.

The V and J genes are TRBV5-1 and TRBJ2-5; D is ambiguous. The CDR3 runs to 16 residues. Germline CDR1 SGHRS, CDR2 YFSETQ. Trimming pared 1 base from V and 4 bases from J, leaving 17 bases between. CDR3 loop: CASSLWSSGRGETQYF. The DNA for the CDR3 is TGCGCCAGCAGCTTGTGGTCTTCCGGTCGCGGAGAGACCCAGTACTTC. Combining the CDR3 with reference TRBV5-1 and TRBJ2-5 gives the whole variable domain KAGVTQTPRYLIKTRGQQVTLSCSPISGHRSVSWYQQTPGQGLQFLFEYFSETQRNKGNFPGRFSGRQFSNSRSEMNVSTLELGDSALYLCASSLWSSGRGETQYFGPGTRLLVL.

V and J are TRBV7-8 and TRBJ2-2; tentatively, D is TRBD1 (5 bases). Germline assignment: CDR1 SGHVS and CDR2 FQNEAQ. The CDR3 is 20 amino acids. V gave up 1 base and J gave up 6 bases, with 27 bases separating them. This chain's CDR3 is CASSLVTPWTWGRGSGELFF. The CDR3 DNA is TGTGCCAGCAGCTTAGTTACCCCCTGGACATGGGGCCGAGGCTCCGGGGAGCTGTTTTTT.

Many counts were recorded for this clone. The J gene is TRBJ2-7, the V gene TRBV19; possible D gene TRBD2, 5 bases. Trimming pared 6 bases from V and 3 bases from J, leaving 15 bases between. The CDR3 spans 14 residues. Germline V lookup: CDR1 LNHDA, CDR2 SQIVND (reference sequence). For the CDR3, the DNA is TGTGCCAGTAGACAGACTACCGTAAGCTACGAGCAGTACTTC. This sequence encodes CASRQTTVSYEQYF.

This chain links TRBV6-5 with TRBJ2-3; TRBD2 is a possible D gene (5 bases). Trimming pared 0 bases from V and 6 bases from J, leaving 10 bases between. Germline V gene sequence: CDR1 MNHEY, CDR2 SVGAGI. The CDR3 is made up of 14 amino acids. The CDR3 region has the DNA TGTGCCAGCAGTTACTCGACTACTCCGGATACGCAGTATTTT. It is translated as CASSYSTTPDTQYF.

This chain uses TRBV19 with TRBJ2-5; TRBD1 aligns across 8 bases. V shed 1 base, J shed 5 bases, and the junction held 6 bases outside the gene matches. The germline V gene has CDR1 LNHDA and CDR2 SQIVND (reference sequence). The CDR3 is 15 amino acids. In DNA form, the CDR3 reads TGTGCCAGTAGTATAGGACAGGGGCAGTTCGAGACCCAGTACTTC. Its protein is CASSIGQGQFETQYF. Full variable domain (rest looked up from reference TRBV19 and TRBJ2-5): DGGITQSPKYLFRKEGQNVTLSCEQNLNHDAMYWYRQDPGQGLRLIYYSQIVNDFQKGDIAEGYSVSREKKESFPLTVTSAQKNPTAFYLCASSIGQGQFETQYFGPGTRLLVL.

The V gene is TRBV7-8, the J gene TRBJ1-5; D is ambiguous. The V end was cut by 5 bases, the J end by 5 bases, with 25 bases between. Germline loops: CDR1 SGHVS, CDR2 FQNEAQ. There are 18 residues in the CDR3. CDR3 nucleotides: TGTGCCAGCAGCGATCACCCGCGTCGGGATATGAGCCATCAGCCCCAGCATTTT. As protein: CASSDHPRRDMSHQPQHF.

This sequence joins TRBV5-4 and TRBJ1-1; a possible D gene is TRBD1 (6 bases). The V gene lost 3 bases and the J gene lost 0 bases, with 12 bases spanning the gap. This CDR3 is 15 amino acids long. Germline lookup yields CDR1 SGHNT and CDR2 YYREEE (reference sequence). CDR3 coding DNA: TGTGCCAGCAGCTCCGGGGGACATCTGAACACTGAAGCTTTCTTT. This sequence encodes CASSSGGHLNTEAFF.

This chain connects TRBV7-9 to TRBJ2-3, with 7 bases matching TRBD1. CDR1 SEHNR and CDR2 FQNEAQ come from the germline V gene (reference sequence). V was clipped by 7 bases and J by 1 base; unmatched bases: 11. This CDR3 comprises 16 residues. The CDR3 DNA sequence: TGTGCCAGCAACCTGAACCGGGACAGTCGCACAGATACGCAGTATTTT. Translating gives CASNLNRDSRTDTQYF.

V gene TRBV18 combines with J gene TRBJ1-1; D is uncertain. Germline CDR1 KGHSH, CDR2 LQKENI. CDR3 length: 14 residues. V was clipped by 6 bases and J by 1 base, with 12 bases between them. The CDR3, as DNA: TGTGCCAGCTCGTACTCCGGAACGAACACTGAAGCTTTCTTT. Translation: CASSYSGTNTEAFF.

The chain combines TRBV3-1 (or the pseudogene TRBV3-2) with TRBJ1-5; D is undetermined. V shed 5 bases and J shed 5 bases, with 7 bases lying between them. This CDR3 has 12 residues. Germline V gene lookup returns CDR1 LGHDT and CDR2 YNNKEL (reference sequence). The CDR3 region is CASSSLDQPQHF. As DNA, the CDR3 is TGTGCCAGCAGCTCCCTTGATCAGCCCCAGCATTTT.

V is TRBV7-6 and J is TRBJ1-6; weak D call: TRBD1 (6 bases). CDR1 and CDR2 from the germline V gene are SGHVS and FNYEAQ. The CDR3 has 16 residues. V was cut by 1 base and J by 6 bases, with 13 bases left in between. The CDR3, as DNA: TGTGCCAGCAGCTTAGGTTTGGGGGCGAGTAATTCACCCCTCCACTTT. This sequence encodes CASSLGLGASNSPLHF.

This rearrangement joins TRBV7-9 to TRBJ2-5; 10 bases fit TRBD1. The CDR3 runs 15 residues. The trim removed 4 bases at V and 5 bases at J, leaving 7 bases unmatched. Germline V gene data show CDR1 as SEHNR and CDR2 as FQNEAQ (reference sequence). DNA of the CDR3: TGTGCCAGCAGCTCGCGGACAGGGGGATTGGAGACCCAGTACTTC. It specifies CASSSRTGGLETQYF.

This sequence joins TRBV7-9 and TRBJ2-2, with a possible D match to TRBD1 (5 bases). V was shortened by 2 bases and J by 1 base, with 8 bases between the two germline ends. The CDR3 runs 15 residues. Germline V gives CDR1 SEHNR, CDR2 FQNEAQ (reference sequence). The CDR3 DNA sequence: TGTGCCAGCAGCTTAACCCAGGGGAACACCGGGGAGCTGTTTTTT. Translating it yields CASSLTQGNTGELFF. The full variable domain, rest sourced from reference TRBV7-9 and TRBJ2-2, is DTGVSQNPRHKITKRGQNVTFRCDPISEHNRLYWYRQTLGQGPEFLTYFQNEAQLEKSRLLSDRFSAERPKGSFSTLEIQRTEQGDSAMYLCASSLTQGNTGELFFGEGSRLTVL.

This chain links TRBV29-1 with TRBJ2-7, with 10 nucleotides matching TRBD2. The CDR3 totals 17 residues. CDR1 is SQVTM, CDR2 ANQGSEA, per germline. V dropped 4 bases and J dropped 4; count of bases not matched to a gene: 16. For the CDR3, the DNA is TGCAGCGTTGTTCACGGAAGCGGAGCGGGGGGGCCTTACGAGCAGTACTTC. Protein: CSVVHGSGAGGPYEQYF.

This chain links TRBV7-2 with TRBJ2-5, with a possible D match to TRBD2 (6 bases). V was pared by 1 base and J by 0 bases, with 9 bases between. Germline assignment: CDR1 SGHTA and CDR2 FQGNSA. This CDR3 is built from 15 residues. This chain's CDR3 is CASSLGAGNQETQYF. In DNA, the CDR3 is TGTGCCAGCAGCTTAGGGGCGGGGAACCAAGAGACCCAGTACTTC.

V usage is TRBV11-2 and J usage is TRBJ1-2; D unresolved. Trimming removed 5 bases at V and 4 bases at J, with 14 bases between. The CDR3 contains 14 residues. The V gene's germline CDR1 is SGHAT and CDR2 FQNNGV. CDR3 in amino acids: CASSQPGFGYGYTF. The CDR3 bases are TGTGCCAGCAGCCAGCCGGGGTTTGGCTATGGCTACACCTTC. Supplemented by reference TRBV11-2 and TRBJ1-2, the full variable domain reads EAGVAQSPRYKIIEKRQSVAFWCNPISGHATLYWYQQILGQGPKLLIQFQNNGVVDDSQLPKDRFSAERLKGVDSTLKIQPAKLEDSAVYLCASSQPGFGYGYTFGSGTRLTVV.